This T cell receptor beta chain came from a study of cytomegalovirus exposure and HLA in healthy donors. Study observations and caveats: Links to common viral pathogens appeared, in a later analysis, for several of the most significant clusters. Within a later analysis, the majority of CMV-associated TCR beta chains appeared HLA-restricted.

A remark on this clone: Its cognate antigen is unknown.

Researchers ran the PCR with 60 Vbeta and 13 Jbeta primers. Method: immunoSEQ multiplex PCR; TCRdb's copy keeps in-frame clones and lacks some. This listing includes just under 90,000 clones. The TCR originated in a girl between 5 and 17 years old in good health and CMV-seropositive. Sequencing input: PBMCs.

CDR3 loop: CASSLPPGQVTEAFF. The CDR3 region has the DNA TGTGCCAGCAGCTTACCTCCGGGACAGGTCACTGAAGCTTTCTTT. The chain links TRBV7-9 to TRBJ1-1; TRBD1 matches at 8 bases. Trimming at V came to 2 bases and at J to 4 bases, leaving 6 bases not matched to a gene. The CDR3 is 15 residues long. Germline CDR1 and CDR2: SEHNR and FQNEAQ (reference sequence).